The 24 T cell receptor beta chains reported below all come from one sample, sequenced in a study of spatial heterogeneity in lung cancer. These receptors' antigens are unknown. Study-level results: Intratumoral expanded alpha and beta TCR counts were found to track tumor mutation counts.

Time point noted: sample taken at primary tumor resection. TCRdb called the 5' RACE reads again in MiXCR, with one record for every CDR3 protein. The data contain tens of thousands of distinct CDR3 sequences, approximately 15% of them singletons. Sequenced material: lung tumor tissue, taken at surgery. The receptors originated from a female donor with early-stage non-small cell lung cancer.

J is TRBJ2-5 and V is TRBV7-2; D remains unclear. The CDR3 length is 14 residues. Germline values: CDR1 SGHTA, CDR2 FQGNSA. The V and J ends lost 1 base and 4 bases respectively, with 10 bases between them. CDR3 region: CASSLGSKAETQYF. CDR3 bases: TGTGCCAGCAGCTTAGGGTCGAAGGCAGAGACCCAGTACTTC.

The chain carries TRBV6-5 and TRBJ2-7, with 13 bases lining up with TRBD2. V was clipped by 2 bases and J by 13 bases; unmatched bases: 8. The germline V gene has CDR1 MNHEY and CDR2 SVGAGI. This CDR3 spans 14 amino acids. The chain's CDR3 is CASSYRGLAGKVYF. CDR3 sequence (DNA): TGTGCCAGCAGTTACCGGGGACTAGCGGGAAAAGTCTACTTC.

J is TRBJ2-3 and V is TRBV28, with TRBD1 matching 9 bases. Germline assignment: CDR1 MDHEN and CDR2 SYDVKM. V gave up 6 bases and J gave up 7 bases; unmatched junction bases: 26. The CDR3 has 20 amino acids. The chain's CDR3 is CASRFRDREFEWGFTHTQYF. CDR3 DNA sequence: TGTGCCAGCAGATTTCGGGACAGGGAATTCGAATGGGGCTTTACACATACGCAGTATTTT.

This clonotype was seen at least ten times. V usage is TRBV28 and J usage is TRBJ2-2; D is ambiguous. Germline V gene data show CDR1 as MDHEN and CDR2 as SYDVKM. The CDR3 totals 14 residues. V lost 5 bases and J lost 8, with 15 bases in between. The CDR3 spells CASSPYSAAGELFF. CDR3 in DNA: TGTGCCAGCAGTCCATACTCGGCGGCGGGGGAGCTGTTTTTT.

By share, this clonotype counts as medium-sized. The chain couples TRBV6-6 to TRBJ2-3; possibly TRBD2 for D (6 bases). This CDR3 spans 12 amino acids. V was trimmed by 8 bases and J by 6 bases, leaving 12 bases between them. Germline-derived CDR1 and CDR2 are MNHNY and SVGAGI (reference sequence). CDR3 region: CASGDSPDTQYF. CDR3 DNA sequence: TGTGCCAGCGGGGACTCCCCGGATACGCAGTATTTT.

Ten or more counts support this clonotype. Here the CDR3 reads CASSRPGQASYEQYF. The CDR3 DNA sequence: TGTGCCAGCAGTAGGCCGGGACAGGCTTCCTACGAGCAGTACTTC. V and J are TRBV6-2 or TRBV6-3 and TRBJ2-7; 8 nucleotides line up with TRBD1. The germline gives CDR1 MNHEY, CDR2 SVGEGT. This CDR3 has 15 residues. Germline trimming cut 5 bases from V and 1 base from J; bases unmatched to any gene: 7.

This clonotype was observed a few times. V gene TRBV3-1 combines with J gene TRBJ2-7; no definite D call. From germline, CDR1 is LGHDT and CDR2 YNNKEL (reference sequence). Trimming removed 1 base from V and 9 bases from J, with 16 bases in between. This CDR3 spans 14 amino acids. The DNA for the CDR3 is TGTGCCAGCAGCCAAGCGTCAGGTCTCAGTGGGCAGTACTTC. It encodes CASSQASGLSGQYF.

In its sample, this clonotype was seen many times. This chain connects TRBV29-1 to TRBJ2-3; D ambiguous. CDR1 and CDR2 from the germline V gene are SQVTM and ANQGSEA. The CDR3 is 14 residues long. V lost 7 bases and J lost 3, with 17 bases in between. This CDR3 reads CSAFSWTETDTQYF. The CDR3 DNA is TGCAGCGCGTTTTCTTGGACCGAGACAGATACGCAGTATTTT.

In this sample, this clonotype turned up many times. V gene TRBV20-1 combines with J gene TRBJ2-1; D may be TRBD2 (6 bases). Per germline, CDR1 DFQATT and CDR2 SNEGSKA (reference sequence). Trimming took off 6 bases at V and 3 bases at J, with 12 bases between the two ends. This CDR3 is built from 13 residues. The CDR3 spells CSASPGLYNEQFF. The CDR3 DNA follows: TGCAGTGCCTCGCCGGGACTCTACAATGAGCAGTTCTTC.

In this sample, this clonotype turned up many times. CDR3 loop: CATNPTGQETQYF. CDR3 sequence (DNA): TGCGCCACTAACCCGACAGGGCAAGAGACCCAGTACTTC. The chain recombines TRBV5-1 with TRBJ2-5; 7 positions agree with TRBD1. The germline V gene encodes CDR1 SGHRS and CDR2 YFSETQ. The CDR3 loop spans 13 amino acids. The V and J ends lost 9 bases and 2 bases, in that order; junction bases with no gene match: 7.

The sample holds a few counts of this clonotype. J is TRBJ2-3 and V is TRBV6-2 or TRBV6-3; D is undetermined. This CDR3 contains 16 residues. V shed 4 bases and J shed 2 bases, with 16 bases lying between them. CDR1 is MNHEY, CDR2 SVGEGT, per germline. The CDR3 region is CASSSGSYLPTDTQYF. CDR3 nucleotides: TGTGCCAGCAGTTCTGGGTCCTACTTGCCCACAGATACGCAGTATTTT.

This clonotype was counted only a few times. The genes are TRBV30 and TRBJ2-5, with TRBD1 matching 10 bases. This CDR3 has 14 residues. V lost 5 bases and J lost 9; bases outside the gene matches: 12. Germline CDR1 reads GTSNPN; CDR2 reads SVGIG (reference sequence). CDR3 protein: CAWEPPGQGSSQYF. The CDR3 coding sequence is TGTGCCTGGGAGCCCCCGGGACAGGGGTCGTCCCAGTACTTC.

As for this clonotype: An end of the junction differs from the germline gene, which may be a read error. J is TRBJ2-3 and V is TRBV7-2, with 10 bases lining up with TRBD2. The CDR3 is 15 amino acids. The germline CDR1 and CDR2 sequences are SGHTA and FQGNSA. The DNA of the CDR3 is TGTGCCAGCAGTTTAGATAGCGGGAGGCCCGATACGCAGTATTTT. This encodes CASSLDSGRPDTQYF.

This clonotype was seen many times. The chain uses TRBV29-1 and TRBJ2-3, with 8 bases identical to TRBD1. CDR3 length equals 14 residues. Germline values: CDR1 SQVTM, CDR2 ANQGSEA. J gave up 8 bases and V 4 bases, and 11 bases lay outside the gene matches. This chain's CDR3 is CSVGDRGRAGTQYF. CDR3 DNA sequence: TGCAGCGTTGGTGACAGGGGAAGGGCTGGTACGCAGTATTTT.

This clonotype came up a few times. The CDR3 loop reads CASSPPGAWEQYF. CDR3 DNA: TGTGCCAGCAGCCCCCCGGGGGCGTGGGAGCAGTACTTC. V is TRBV11-2 and J is TRBJ2-7; D possibly matches TRBD1 or TRBD2 (6 bases each). Germline V gene sequence: CDR1 SGHAT, CDR2 FQNNGV. The CDR3 is 13 amino acids. Trimming took 5 bases from V and 7 from J, leaving 15 bases between them.

The J gene is TRBJ2-7, the V gene TRBV2; TRBD1 aligns across 7 bases. Per germline, CDR1 SNHLY and CDR2 FYNNEI. This CDR3 is built from 15 residues. Trimming cost V 3 bases and J 2 bases; bases outside gene matches: 7. The CDR3 coding sequence is TGTGCCAGCAGTGAGGGACAGTTAACGACCTACGAGCAGTACTTC. This sequence encodes CASSEGQLTTYEQYF. Combining the CDR3 with reference TRBV2 and TRBJ2-7 gives the whole variable domain EPEVTQTPSHQVTQMGQEVILRCVPISNHLYFYWYRQILGQKVEFLVSFYNNEISEKSEIFDDQFSVERPDGSNFTLKIRSTKLEDSAMYFCASSEGQLTTYEQYFGPGTRLTVT.

On this clonotype: A read error may account for a junction end that differs from germline. The chain combines TRBV20-1 with TRBJ2-5, with D hard to call. Germline assignment: CDR1 DFQATT and CDR2 SNEGSKA (reference sequence). This CDR3 contains 9 residues. CDR3 in amino acids: CSARGFPDF. The CDR3 coding sequence is TGCAGTGCTAGAGGCTTCCCGGACTTC.

This chain connects TRBV27 to TRBJ2-2; tentative D call: TRBD2 (6 bases). Germline CDR1 reads MNHEY; CDR2 reads SMNVEV (reference sequence). V was shortened by 3 bases and J by 3 bases, with 11 bases between the two germline ends. This CDR3 spans 15 amino acids. Here the CDR3 DNA reads TGTGCCAGCAGTTTCCCCGGGAGTTACACCGGGGAGCTGTTTTTT. Amino acids: CASSFPGSYTGELFF.

This clonotype was seen repeatedly, ten times or more. The rearrangement links TRBV6-4 to TRBJ2-3; 7 nucleotides agree with TRBD2. After removal of 2 bases from V and 4 bases from J, the junction contained 9 bases not matched to a gene. CDR1 MRHNA and CDR2 SNTAGT come from the germline V gene. The length of the CDR3 is 16 residues. The DNA for the CDR3 is TGTGCCAGCAGTGACGAGGGCGGGAGCGGCGCAGATACGCAGTATTTT. This sequence encodes CASSDEGGSGADTQYF.

The sample holds many counts of this clonotype. The V and J genes are TRBV28 and TRBJ1-5; D possibly corresponds to TRBD1 (5 bases). This CDR3 has 15 residues. CDR1 and CDR2 from the germline V gene are MDHEN and SYDVKM. V dropped 4 bases and J dropped 3 bases, with 13 bases sitting between them. CDR3 sequence reads: CASSWSDRLNQPQHF. CDR3 DNA sequence: TGTGCCAGCAGTTGGAGCGACAGACTCAATCAGCCCCAGCATTTT. Full variable domain (outside the CDR3, taken from reference TRBV28 and TRBJ1-5): DVKVTQSSRYLVKRTGEKVFLECVQDMDHENMFWYRQDPGLGLRLIYFSYDVKMKEKGDIPEGYSVSREKKERFSLILESASTNQTSMYLCASSWSDRLNQPQHFGDGTRLSIL.

This clonotype was seen more than once but under ten times. This chain joins TRBV10-1 and TRBJ2-3, with D possibly being TRBD2 (6 bases). The CDR3 is 14 amino acids. Germline CDR1 is WNHNN and CDR2 is SYGVQD (reference sequence). V lost 4 bases to trimming and J lost 6 bases, with 14 bases between them. The CDR3: CASSGGTAQDTQYF. CDR3 DNA: TGCGCCAGCAGTGGAGGGACTGCTCAGGATACGCAGTATTTT.

The chain uses TRBV2 and TRBJ2-3, with 15 bases fitting TRBD2. With V trimmed by 6 bases and J by 0 bases, 7 bases remained unmatched. This CDR3 comprises 18 residues. Germline V gene lookup returns CDR1 SNHLY and CDR2 FYNNEI. CDR3 in DNA: TGTGCCAGCAGCGGACTAGCGGGAGGGCCTGCTAGCACAGATACGCAGTATTTT. Amino acid sequence: CASSGLAGGPASTDTQYF.

Worth noting for this clonotype: A much bigger clone sits one base away, suggesting this may be a read error. The CDR3 loop reads CASRSRGRGATQYF. CDR3 in DNA: TGCGCCAGCAGATCGAGAGGGAGGGGGGCTACGCAGTATTTT. V gene TRBV5-1 combines with J gene TRBJ2-3; D is perhaps TRBD2 (7 bases). There are 14 residues in the CDR3. V was trimmed by 5 bases and J by 8 bases, leaving 18 bases between them. Germline CDR1 is SGHRS and CDR2 is YFSETQ.

This clonotype occurred many times. This sequence joins TRBV24-1 and TRBJ2-3; no reliable D call. Germline lookup yields CDR1 KGHDR and CDR2 SFDVKD. V was cut by 1 base and J by 5 bases, with 6 bases left in between. This CDR3 is 13 amino acids long. The CDR3 loop reads CATSDFGQDTQYF. The CDR3 coding sequence is TGTGCCACCAGTGATTTCGGTCAAGATACGCAGTATTTT.